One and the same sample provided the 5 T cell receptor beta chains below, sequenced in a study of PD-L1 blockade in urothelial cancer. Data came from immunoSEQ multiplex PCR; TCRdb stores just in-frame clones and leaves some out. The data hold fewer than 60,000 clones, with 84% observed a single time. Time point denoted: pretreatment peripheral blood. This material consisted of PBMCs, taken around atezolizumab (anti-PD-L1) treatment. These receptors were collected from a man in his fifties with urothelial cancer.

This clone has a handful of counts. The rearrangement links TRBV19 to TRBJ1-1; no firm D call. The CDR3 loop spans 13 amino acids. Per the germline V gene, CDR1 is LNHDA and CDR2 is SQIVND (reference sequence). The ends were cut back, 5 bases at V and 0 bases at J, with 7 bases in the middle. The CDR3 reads CASSPYMNTEAFF. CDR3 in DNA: TGTGCCAGTAGTCCGTACATGAACACTGAAGCTTTCTTT. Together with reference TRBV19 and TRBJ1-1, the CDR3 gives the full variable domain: DGGITQSPKYLFRKEGQNVTLSCEQNLNHDAMYWYRQDPGQGLRLIYYSQIVNDFQKGDIAEGYSVSREKKESFPLTVTSAQKNPTAFYLCASSPYMNTEAFFGQGTRLTVV.

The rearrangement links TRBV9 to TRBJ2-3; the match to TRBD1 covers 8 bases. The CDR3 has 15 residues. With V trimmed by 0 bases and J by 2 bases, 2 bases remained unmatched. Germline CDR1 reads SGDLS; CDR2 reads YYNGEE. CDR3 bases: TGTGCCAGCAGCGTAGAACAGGGGGTCACAGATACGCAGTATTTT. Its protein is CASSVEQGVTDTQYF.

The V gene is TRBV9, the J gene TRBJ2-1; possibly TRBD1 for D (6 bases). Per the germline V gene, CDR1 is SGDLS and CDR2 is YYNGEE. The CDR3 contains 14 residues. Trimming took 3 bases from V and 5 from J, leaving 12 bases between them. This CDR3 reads CASSAGTLDNEQFF. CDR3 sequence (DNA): TGTGCCAGCAGCGCCGGGACACTCGACAATGAGCAGTTCTTC.

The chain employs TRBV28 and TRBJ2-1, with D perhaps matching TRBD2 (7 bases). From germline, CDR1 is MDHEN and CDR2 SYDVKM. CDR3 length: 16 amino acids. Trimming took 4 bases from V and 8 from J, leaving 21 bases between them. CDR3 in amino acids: CASSSHLGGPRDEQFF. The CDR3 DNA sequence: TGTGCCAGCAGTTCACACCTGGGGGGGCCACGGGATGAGCAGTTCTTC.

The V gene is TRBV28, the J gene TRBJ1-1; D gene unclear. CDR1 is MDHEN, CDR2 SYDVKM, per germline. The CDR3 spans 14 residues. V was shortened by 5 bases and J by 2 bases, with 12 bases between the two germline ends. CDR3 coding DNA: TGTGCCAGCAGTCCCGGAGGAGGAAACACTGAAGCTTTCTTT. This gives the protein CASSPGGGNTEAFF. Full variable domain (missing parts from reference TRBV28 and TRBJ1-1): DVKVTQSSRYLVKRTGEKVFLECVQDMDHENMFWYRQDPGLGLRLIYFSYDVKMKEKGDIPEGYSVSREKKERFSLILESASTNQTSMYLCASSPGGGNTEAFFGQGTRLTVV.